This TCR beta chain was identified in a study of early stage breast cancer tumors. In the study overall: About 80% of the 16 invasive tumors were ER+, PR+ and HER2-.

The repertoire was sequenced with immunoSEQ multiplex PCR; TCRdb's copy has only in-frame clones and lacks some. The sample holds some 72,000 clones, roughly 80% seen once. The CDR3 has 15 residues. V lost 3 bases to trimming and J lost 3 bases, with 13 bases between them. Germline CDR1 LNHDA, CDR2 SQIVND (reference sequence). This clone has a handful of counts. The antigen remains undetermined. Findings and limits, study-wide: Compared with adjacent normal breast, tumors showed around 2.5-fold denser, more clonal T cells.

The receptor was derived from a person aged 55 to 69 with breast cancer. The V call is TRBV19, the J call TRBJ2-3; possible D gene TRBD2, 6 bases. The sequencing sample was made of blood. The CDR3 DNA reads TGTGCCAGTAGTATTGGAGGGTTCGGGACAGATACGCAGTATTTT. Its translation is CASSIGGFGTDTQYF.